This TCR beta chain was sequenced for a study of blood T cells in healthy people across ages. General study findings and limits: CMV infection status of these donors was not known. Naive and antigen-experienced cells could not be conclusively compared, given unsorted PBMCs. Naive T cell percentage strongly correlated with TCR beta diversity.

Alongside a J-beta primer mix, a sample-barcoded 5' primer served in a second PCR lasting about 7 to 11 cycles. TCRdb redid the calling of the 5' RACE reads with MiXCR, one entry per CDR3 protein. The data contain hundreds of thousands of distinct CDR3 sequences, under 50% of them singletons. On this clonotype: Antigen specificity is unknown.

Per individual sample, total RNA of at least 6 micrograms was extracted. CDR3 length: 12 residues. Germline V gene data show CDR1 as SQVTM and CDR2 as ANQGSEA. V lost 7 bases and J lost 1; bases outside the gene matches: 2. Sample: blood. This clonotype was sampled from a man younger than 40 in good health. V usage is TRBV29-1 and J usage is TRBJ1-1; TRBD1 matches at 8 bases. CDR3 sequence reads: CSATGENTEAFF. In DNA form, the CDR3 reads TGCAGCGCGACAGGGGAGAACACTGAAGCTTTCTTT.